Given below is one T cell receptor beta chain in context. Its antigen is currently unknown. This sample was included in a study of cytomegalovirus exposure and HLA in healthy donors. Background on the study: There were nearly 120 million unique TCR beta sequences, drawn from roughly 200 million T cells, in an earlier analysis.

The PCR had 60 Vbeta and 13 Jbeta primers. The protocol was immunoSEQ multiplex PCR, while the TCRdb copy is restricted to in-frame clones and leaves out a portion. The ten most abundant clones cover about 4% of a sample with tens of thousands of clones. Overall study findings and caveats: A previous analysis found most TCR beta V segments productive roughly 90% or roughly 30% of the time. Researchers counted around 160 TCR beta chains as cytomegalovirus-associated.

V lost 1 base and J lost 5, with 18 bases in between. Germline V CDR1 and CDR2: SGHRS, YFSETQ. The CDR3 spans 16 residues. The chain is built from TRBV5-1 and TRBJ2-5; D may be TRBD2 (6 bases). This TCR was sampled from a female donor in good health and CMV-seropositive. The specimen sequenced was PBMCs. CDR3 in amino acids: CASSLQPAGGSETQYF. CDR3 in DNA: TGCGCCAGCAGCTTGCAGCCAGCGGGCGGTAGCGAGACCCAGTACTTC.